The clone carrying this TCR beta chain came up a few times. The antigen remains undetermined. This record comes from a study of post-analysis software for immune sequencing data. TCR beta cDNA libraries had unique molecular identifiers. TCRdb redid the calling of the PCR reads with MiXCR, one entry per CDR3 protein. The sample has a few hundred thousand distinct CDR3 sequences; around 40% are singletons. Study-wide findings and caveats: Same-batch preparations were strongly co-clustered by F measure.

This sequence was found in a girl between 10 and 17 years old with multiple sclerosis. Sequencing was performed on blood.

The CDR3 sequence is CASSLADNQPQHF. The CDR3 DNA is TGTGCCAGCAGTTTGGCAGACAATCAGCCCCAGCATTTT. The chain links TRBV28 to TRBJ1-5; no clear D. The CDR3 runs to 13 residues. Germline CDR1 and CDR2: MDHEN and SYDVKM. Trimming cost V 3 bases and J 3 bases, with 6 bases left between them.